This T cell receptor beta chain emerged from a study of T cell responses to AZD1222 COVID-19 vaccine. Study-wide findings and caveats: Per reports, nearly half of all spike-specific TCRs target regions that are unmutated in variants.

Produced via immunoSEQ multiplex PCR; TCRdb's table is partial and in-frame only. This sample carries roughly 180,000 clones, 90% of them seen once, and the ten largest clones take 2.5% to 3.5%. Germline V CDR1 and CDR2: SGHRS, YFSETQ. The CDR3 is 11 residues long. Trimming took off 2 bases at V and 7 bases at J, with 7 bases between the two ends. As for this clone: The antigen is not known.

The starting material was peripheral blood, obtained on day 0 of AZD1222 vaccination. The genes are TRBV5-1 and TRBJ2-7; D may be TRBD1 (5 bases). The sequence was collected from an adult in good health. This chain's CDR3 is CASSFTGEQYF. CDR3 DNA sequence: TGCGCCAGCAGCTTCACAGGAGAGCAGTACTTC.